This TCR beta chain was documented in a study of blood T cell repertoires in COVID-19. Whole-study context: Donors in the United States, Italy and Spain gave samples during acute or convalescent COVID-19. The cDNA or gDNA used as material had been derived from T cells, B-cell-depleted T cells, or PBMCs.

Study processing details: Reference gene primers were amplified, and this amplification served to estimate nucleated cell counts. TCRdb's table, derived via immunoSEQ multiplex PCR, lists solely in-frame clones and lacks some. D and trimming come from the DNA, and the V and J calls and clone size come from that table. The sample lists 250,000 or so clones; 86% were seen once. This CDR3 spans 16 amino acids. CDR1 and CDR2 from the germline V gene are SGDLS and YYNGEE. J was trimmed by 3 bases and V by 0 bases; bases with no gene match: 5. The chain is built from TRBV9 and TRBJ2-2; 7 bases agree with TRBD1. The sequence was collected from a man aged 35-49 years with active or convalescent COVID-19. Sequencing was performed on peripheral blood. Here the CDR3 reads CASSVEGQTYTGELFF. For the CDR3, the DNA is TGTGCCAGCAGCGTAGAGGGACAGACCTACACCGGGGAGCTGTTTTTT.